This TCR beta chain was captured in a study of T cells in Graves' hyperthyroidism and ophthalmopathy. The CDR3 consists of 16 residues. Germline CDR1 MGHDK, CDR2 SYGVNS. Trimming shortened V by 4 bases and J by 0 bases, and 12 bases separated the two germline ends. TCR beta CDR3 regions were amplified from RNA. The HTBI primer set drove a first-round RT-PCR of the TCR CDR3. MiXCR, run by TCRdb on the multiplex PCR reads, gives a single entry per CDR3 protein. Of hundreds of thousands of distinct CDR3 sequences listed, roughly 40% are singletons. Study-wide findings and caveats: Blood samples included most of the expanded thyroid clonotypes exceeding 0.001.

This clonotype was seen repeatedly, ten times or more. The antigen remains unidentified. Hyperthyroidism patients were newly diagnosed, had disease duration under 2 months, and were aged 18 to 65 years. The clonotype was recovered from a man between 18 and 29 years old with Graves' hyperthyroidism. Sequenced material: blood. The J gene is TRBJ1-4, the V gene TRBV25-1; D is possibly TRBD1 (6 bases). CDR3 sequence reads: CASSVGGRSTNEKLFF. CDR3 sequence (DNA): TGTGCCAGCAGTGTTGGGGGCCGGTCAACTAATGAAAAACTGTTTTTT.